These 30 T cell receptor beta chains originate from one sample sequenced in a study of CD8+ T cells in alopecia areata. Individuals with alopecia areata gave both lesional scalp punch biopsies and peripheral blood for collection. Investigators isolated RNA and reverse transcribed it into cDNA to act as the sequencing template. Data came from immunoSEQ multiplex PCR; TCRdb stores just in-frame clones and leaves some out. This table holds over 7,000 clones, roughly 64% found once. The source was skin, collected at week 0. The source is a human donor with alopecia areata.

The CDR3 spells CASREREMKYF. DNA of the CDR3: TGTGCCAGCAGAGAACGGGAAATGAAGTACTTC. The V call is TRBV28, the J call TRBJ2-4; maybe TRBD2 (5 bases). CDR3 length: 11 residues. V lost 6 bases, J lost 14 bases, and 14 bases lay in between. Germline CDR1 and CDR2: MDHEN and SYDVKM.

V and J are TRBV19 and TRBJ1-5; D might be TRBD1 (6 bases). Germline V CDR1 and CDR2: LNHDA, SQIVND (reference sequence). V was trimmed by 5 bases and J by 2 bases, leaving 13 bases between them. The CDR3 covers 15 residues. The CDR3 nucleotides are TGTGCCAGTAGTGTGACCGGGGGCGGCAATCAGCCCCAGCATTTT. It is translated as CASSVTGGGNQPQHF.

The gene calls are TRBV9 and TRBJ2-1; D not resolved. From germline, CDR1 is SGDLS and CDR2 YYNGEE. V was shortened by 2 bases and J by 5 bases, with 17 bases between the two germline ends. The CDR3 runs 16 residues. CDR3 region: CASSVHGPPENNEQFF. DNA for the CDR3: TGTGCCAGCAGCGTCCATGGGCCTCCTGAGAACAATGAGCAGTTCTTC.

This clone is categorized as large. The V gene is TRBV2, the J gene TRBJ2-4; D is undetermined. Germline V gene sequence: CDR1 SNHLY, CDR2 FYNNEI. This CDR3 spans 10 amino acids. Between the trimmed V and J ends, which lost 2 bases and 9 bases, there was a span of 2 bases. CDR3 region: CASSETIQYF. In DNA form, the CDR3 reads TGTGCCAGCAGTGAAACCATTCAGTACTTC.

Only one count was recorded for this clone. This sequence joins TRBV9 and TRBJ1-6, with a weak D call TRBD1 (5 bases). Trimming took 4 bases from V and 7 from J, leaving 15 bases between them. The CDR3 loop spans 15 amino acids. The germline V gene has CDR1 SGDLS and CDR2 YYNGEE. CDR3: CASSIQGDRNSPLHF. The CDR3 nucleotides read TGTGCCAGCAGCATTCAGGGAGATCGAAATTCACCCCTCCACTTT.

This sequence joins TRBV6-6 and TRBJ2-1, with 7 bases identical to TRBD2. The V segment lost 1 base and the J segment 5 bases; nucleotides outside the gene matches: 8. The germline CDR1 and CDR2 sequences are MNHNY and SVGAGI (reference sequence). The CDR3 extends over 16 amino acids. The CDR3 DNA reads as TGTGCCAGCAGTTACTTTCCCAGCGGGGCACACAATGAGCAGTTCTTC. Amino acid sequence: CASSYFPSGAHNEQFF.

The chain couples TRBV5-1 to TRBJ1-3; D may be TRBD1 (6 bases). Trimming removed 4 bases at V and 0 bases at J, with 17 bases between. Germline values: CDR1 SGHRS, CDR2 YFSETQ. The CDR3 contains 17 residues. CDR3 sequence (DNA): TGCGCCAGCAGCGTAAAACCACAGGGTCCCTCTGGAAACACCATATATTTT. It encodes CASSVKPQGPSGNTIYF.

J is TRBJ2-3 and V is TRBV7-3; the match to TRBD2 covers 7 bases. Germline V lookup: CDR1 SGHTA, CDR2 FQGTGA. CDR3 size: 15 residues. Losses at the gene ends were 5 bases for V and 2 bases for J; bases not matched to a gene: 7. The CDR3 region is CASSRSGVHTDTQYF. For the CDR3, the DNA is TGTGCCAGCAGCCGGAGCGGGGTACACACAGATACGCAGTATTTT.

The chain joins TRBV7-8 to TRBJ2-5; possible D gene TRBD2, 5 bases. The J call may be in error: the DNA end matches TRBJ2-7 better. The CDR3 is 14 amino acids. Germline CDR1 and CDR2: SGHVS and FQNEAQ. CDR3 coding DNA: TGTGCCAGCAGCATACCCGTCCGAGGGTACGAGCAGTACTTC. Translating gives CASSIPVRGYEQYF.

By its share, this clone is large. The chain has TRBV21-1 and TRBJ1-1. TRBV21-1 is a recognized pseudogene. CDR3 length: 14 residues. Written as DNA, the CDR3 is TGTGCCAGCAGCAAAGCTGATACGGACACTGAAGCTTTCTTT. Its protein is CASSKADTDTEAFF.

This sequence joins TRBV10-3 and TRBJ2-7; 7 bases map to TRBD2. The CDR3 consists of 17 residues. V lost 3 bases and J lost 0; bases outside the gene matches: 11. Per germline, CDR1 ENHRY and CDR2 SYGVKD. The DNA for the CDR3 is TGTGCCATCAGTGATTCGGTTCAGGCGGGGGACTCCTACGAGCAGTACTTC. It codes for CAISDSVQAGDSYEQYF.

The rearrangement links TRBV4-3 to TRBJ2-1; D gene uncertain. Per germline, CDR1 LGHNA and CDR2 YSLEER. This CDR3 is 13 amino acids long. The germline V and J ends were trimmed by 0 bases and 12 bases, with 12 bases remaining between them. The CDR3 nucleotides read TGCGCCAGCAGCCAAGATCCGGGCTTGGGGCAGTTCTTC. Encoded protein: CASSQDPGLGQFF.

The chain carries TRBV9 and TRBJ2-1; 8 nucleotides align to TRBD2. The germline V gene has CDR1 SGDLS and CDR2 YYNGEE. The CDR3 is 15 amino acids. Trimming took 0 bases from V and 4 from J; bases not matched to a gene: 3. The CDR3 protein is CASSVAGGRYNEQFF. The CDR3 coding sequence is TGTGCCAGCAGCGTAGCGGGGGGGCGGTACAATGAGCAGTTCTTC.

CDR3 sequence (DNA): TGTGCCAGCTCACCAGCTGGAAGCAATCAGCCCCAGCATTTT. Protein sequence: CASSPAGSNQPQHF. The chain employs TRBV18 and TRBJ1-5; D is uncertain. The length of the CDR3 is 14 residues. From germline, CDR1 is KGHSH and CDR2 LQKENI. Trimming left V 2 bases short and J 1 base short, with 6 bases between.

The gene calls are TRBV7-6 and TRBJ1-3; maybe TRBD1 (5 bases). The CDR3 length is 15 residues. V was pared by 1 base and J by 5 bases, with 12 bases between. The germline V gene has CDR1 SGHVS and CDR2 FNYEAQ. The CDR3 here is CASSLGTNSRNTIYF. In DNA, the CDR3 is TGTGCCAGCAGCTTAGGGACAAACTCCAGAAACACCATATATTTT.

The chain combines TRBV6-1 with TRBJ2-2; D ambiguous. The CDR3 loop spans 14 amino acids. V dropped 8 bases and J dropped 4 bases, with 14 bases sitting between them. The germline CDR1 and CDR2 sequences are MNHNS and SASEGT. The CDR3 DNA reads TGTGCCAGCTTGAGCACCCCATCCACCGGGGAGCTGTTTTTT. Its translation is CASLSTPSTGELFF.

V usage is TRBV6-5 and J usage is TRBJ2-1, with D perhaps matching TRBD1 (7 bases). Germline V gene lookup returns CDR1 MNHEY and CDR2 SVGAGI. The CDR3 consists of 13 residues. With 6 bases removed from V and 15 bases from J, the gap between germline ends came to 21 bases. CDR3 coding DNA: TGTGCCAGCAGGCACCAGGGGGGCCTTAGCACGTTCTTC. It encodes CASRHQGGLSTFF.

This clone occurred a few times. The chain has TRBV6-6 and TRBJ1-4; TRBD1 aligns across 7 bases. Germline trimming cut 7 bases from V and 8 bases from J; bases unmatched to any gene: 7. Germline values: CDR1 MNHNY, CDR2 SVGAGI (reference sequence). The CDR3 is made up of 13 amino acids. CDR3 in DNA: TGTGCCAGCATCGACAGGGTATCCGAAAAACTGTTTTTT. Translation: CASIDRVSEKLFF.

V usage is TRBV5-1 and J usage is TRBJ2-7; possible D gene TRBD2, 6 bases. V lost 0 bases to trimming and J lost 3 bases, with 13 bases between them. Germline assignment: CDR1 SGHRS and CDR2 YFSETQ. The CDR3 sequence is 15 residues long. CDR3 loop: CASSLVGGGGYEQYF. The CDR3, as DNA: TGCGCCAGCAGCTTGGTCGGGGGAGGAGGCTACGAGCAGTACTTC.

The V call is TRBV18, the J call TRBJ2-7; D gene uncertain. CDR1 is KGHSH and CDR2 is LQKENI in the germline V gene. The length of the CDR3 is 14 residues. Trimming shortened V by 1 base and J by 1 base, and 8 bases separated the two germline ends. Here the CDR3 reads CASSPLQVSYEQYF. The DNA of the CDR3 is TGTGCCAGCTCACCACTGCAGGTTTCCTACGAGCAGTACTTC. The full variable domain, its missing parts supplied by reference TRBV18 and TRBJ2-7, is NAGVMQNPRHLVRRRGQEARLRCSPMKGHSHVYWYRQLPEEGLKFMVYLQKENIIDESGMPKERFSAEFPKEGPSILRIQQVVRGDSAAYFCASSPLQVSYEQYFGPGTRLTVT.

This clone was detected a few times. The chain combines TRBV7-2 with TRBJ2-1; 13 nucleotides agree with TRBD2. Trimming removed 4 bases from V and 3 bases from J; junction bases left unmatched: 6. Germline lookup yields CDR1 SGHTA and CDR2 FQGNSA. The CDR3 runs to 17 residues. The CDR3 here is CASSSSRTSGGYNEQFF. In DNA, the CDR3 is TGTGCCAGCAGCTCGAGCCGGACTAGCGGGGGCTACAATGAGCAGTTCTTC. Combining the CDR3 with reference TRBV7-2 and TRBJ2-1 gives the whole variable domain GAGVSQSPSNKVTEKGKDVELRCDPISGHTALYWYRQSLGQGLEFLIYFQGNSAPDKSGLPSDRFSAERTGGSVSTLTIQRTQQEDSAVYLCASSSSRTSGGYNEQFFGPGTRLTVL.

The DNA for the CDR3 is TGCGCCAGCAGGGCCGGGACAGCCGAAGCTTTCTTT. As protein: CASRAGTAEAFF. The chain links TRBV5-1 to TRBJ1-1, with TRBD1 matching 7 bases. With 5 bases clipped from V and 8 bases from J, the junction kept 6 bases outside the gene matches. The length of the CDR3 is 12 residues. CDR1 and CDR2 from the germline V gene are SGHRS and YFSETQ.

This rearrangement joins TRBV6-5 to TRBJ2-7; 8 bases agree with TRBD1. The CDR3 runs to 14 residues. V dropped 0 bases and J dropped 5; count of bases not matched to a gene: 3. Germline-derived CDR1 and CDR2 are MNHEY and SVGAGI. The CDR3 is CASSYSQGANEQYF. The CDR3 DNA is TGTGCCAGCAGTTACTCTCAGGGGGCTAACGAGCAGTACTTC.

In this sample, this clone turned up a few times. The V and J genes are TRBV7-3 and TRBJ2-7; D perhaps matches TRBD1 (6 bases). Deletions cut 0 bases from V and 5 bases from J, with 17 bases between. The CDR3 length is 16 residues. Germline lookup yields CDR1 SGHTA and CDR2 FQGTGA. In DNA form, the CDR3 reads TGTGCCAGCAGCTTAACAGGGACAAACCGTCTTAACGAGCAGTACTTC. As protein: CASSLTGTNRLNEQYF.

In this sample, this clone turned up a few times. V gene TRBV11-1 combines with J gene TRBJ2-5, with D possibly matching TRBD1 (6 bases). The germline CDR1 and CDR2 sequences are SGHAT and FQDESV (reference sequence). This CDR3 is built from 15 residues. V lost 3 bases and J 5 bases, leaving 16 bases between the germline ends. The CDR3 region is CASSFGTGRRETQYF. In DNA form, the CDR3 reads TGTGCCAGCAGCTTCGGTACAGGGCGGCGGGAGACCCAGTACTTC.

J is TRBJ2-1 and V is TRBV5-1, with TRBD1 identical over 11 bases. The J segment lost 7 bases and the V segment lost 0 bases, leaving 3 bases of the junction unmatched. The CDR3 extends over 15 amino acids. Germline V gene data show CDR1 as SGHRS and CDR2 as YFSETQ. CDR3 in DNA: TGCGCCAGCAGCTTGGCCGGGACAGGGGGTAATGAGCAGTTCTTC. Protein sequence: CASSLAGTGGNEQFF.

This clone was picked up a small number of times. The V and J genes are TRBV28 and TRBJ2-1, with 7 bases fitting TRBD2. V trimming: 1 base; J trimming: 5 bases; junction bases outside the gene matches: 32. Germline CDR1 MDHEN, CDR2 SYDVKM. The CDR3 has 24 amino acids. The CDR3 DNA is TGTGCCAGCAGTTTATTTTATCCCCCCCCTAGGGCGGGAGCGGCACAGGACACGGACAATGAGCAGTTCTTC. It is translated as CASSLFYPPPRAGAAQDTDNEQFF. The variable domain in full, with the rest retrieved from reference TRBV28 and TRBJ2-1, is DVKVTQSSRYLVKRTGEKVFLECVQDMDHENMFWYRQDPGLGLRLIYFSYDVKMKEKGDIPEGYSVSREKKERFSLILESASTNQTSMYLCASSLFYPPPRAGAAQDTDNEQFFGPGTRLTVL.

The chain recombines TRBV6-5 with TRBJ2-1; the match to TRBD1 covers 9 bases. This CDR3 has 13 residues. The J segment lost 6 bases and the V segment lost 7 bases, leaving 4 bases of the junction unmatched. In germline, CDR1 is MNHEY, CDR2 SVGAGI. This CDR3 reads CASMTGGSNEQFF. CDR3 in DNA: TGTGCCAGCATGACAGGGGGAAGCAATGAGCAGTTCTTC.

The rearrangement uses TRBV5-4 and TRBJ2-7; no reliable D call. CDR3 length: 15 residues. V was cut by 1 base and J by 2 bases, with 13 bases left in between. Germline V CDR1 and CDR2: SGHNT, YYREEE (reference sequence). The CDR3 here is CASSLLVHSPYEQYF. The CDR3 DNA reads TGTGCCAGCAGCTTGCTTGTGCACAGTCCCTACGAGCAGTACTTC.

Only a few counts were recorded for this clone. The gene calls are TRBV2 and TRBJ2-7; 7 positions match TRBD1. After removal of 7 bases from V and 2 bases from J, the junction contained 8 bases not matched to a gene. Looked up from germline, CDR1 is SNHLY and CDR2 is FYNNEI. CDR3 length: 14 amino acids. The CDR3 spells CASKTGIVTYEQYF. CDR3 in DNA: TGTGCCAGCAAGACAGGGATAGTAACCTACGAGCAGTACTTC.